These T cell receptor beta chains were read from a single sample in a study of CD8+ T cells in alopecia areata. Produced via immunoSEQ multiplex PCR; TCRdb's table is partial and in-frame only. The table records 200,000 or so clones, 58% of them present only once. The sample was CD4+ T cells sorted from blood, taken at week 24, from a patient treated with tofacitinib. The receptors come from a human donor with alopecia areata. The CDR3 runs from the conserved cysteine through the conserved F or W. Each record gives: CDR3 DNA, CDR3 protein, D gene, J gene, V gene, clone size. The D gene is left open where the match is weak. Some rows mark clone size as missing; the rest say once, few, many or name a class of expanded clone.

TGTGCCAGCAGCTTGGGACGGGGCCGCACAGATACGCAGTATTTT CASSLGRGRTDTQYF . TRBJ2-3 TRBV5-4 .
TGTGCCATCGCCCAGGGGAGCACTGAAGCTTTCTTT CAIAQGSTEAFF . TRBJ1-1 TRBV28 .
TGTGCCAGCAGCGCCCACAGGGACGAGCAGTACTTC CASSAHRDEQYF . TRBJ2-7 TRBV9 .
TGTGCCAGCAGCCCGGACAGAGCTAACTATGGCTACACCTTC CASSPDRANYGYTF . TRBJ1-2 TRBV6-5 .
TGTGCCAGCAGTACCCGCGGGGAGGCCTACGAGCAGTACTTC CASSTRGEAYEQYF . TRBJ2-7 TRBV27 few
TGTGCCAGCAGTACCCCACAGGGAACCGGGGAGCTGTTTTTT CASSTPQGTGELFF . TRBJ2-2 TRBV6-5 .
TGTGCCAGCAGCTCCTTGGGCTTGAACACTGAAGCTTTCTTT CASSSLGLNTEAFF . TRBJ1-1 TRBV7-6 .
TGCGCCAGCACCAAGAGGGCTGAACAGTACTTC CASTKRAEQYF . TRBJ2-7 TRBV4-3 .
TGTGCCAGCAGTACGACAGATAATCAGCCCCAGCATTTT CASSTTDNQPQHF . TRBJ1-5 TRBV6-6 .
TGCAGCGTTGATTCGGGGGGGGAATACGAGCAGTACTTC CSVDSGGEYEQYF TRBD2 TRBJ2-7 TRBV29-1 few
TGTGCCAGCAGTTTACGGCAGGGCTACGAGCAGTACTTC CASSLRQGYEQYF . TRBJ2-7 TRBV27 .
TGTGCCAGCAGACCGGGACTAGCGGGGGTACAAGAGACCCAGTACTTC CASRPGLAGVQETQYF TRBD2 TRBJ2-5 TRBV2 few
TGTGCCAGCAGGGACCCAGGGGGCCCTGGGGCCAACGTCCTGACTTTC CASRDPGGPGANVLTF TRBD1 TRBJ2-6 TRBV9 .
TGTGCCAGCAGCTCCCAGGGGGCGCGTCACGAGCAGTACTTC CASSSQGARHEQYF TRBD1 TRBJ2-7 TRBV7-9 .
TGTGCCAGCAGCGTAGATGGGGGAGGTCGTGTGCAGTTCTTC CASSVDGGGRVQFF . TRBJ2-1 TRBV9 .
TGTGCCAGCAGTGGTATAGGGCACCAAGAGACCCAGTACTTC CASSGIGHQETQYF . TRBJ2-5 TRBV27 .
TGTGCCAGCAGCTCCTACGGACACTCCAGCTCCTACGAGCAGTACTTC CASSSYGHSSSYEQYF . TRBJ2-7 TRBV7-2 .
TGTGCCGTCCGGACAAACTCCTACGAGCAGTACTTC CAVRTNSYEQYF . TRBJ2-7 TRBV19 few
TGCGCCAGCAGCTGGGGTTTGGAGCGGGACACAGATACGCAGTATTTT CASSWGLERDTDTQYF TRBD2 TRBJ2-3 TRBV5-1 .
TGTGCCAGCAGCAACAGGGCCGAGGGGACTGAAGCTTTCTTT CASSNRAEGTEAFF . TRBJ1-1 TRBV2 .
TGTGCCAGCAGCTTAGACCCCGGATATAATTCACCCCTCCACTTT CASSLDPGYNSPLHF . TRBJ1-6 TRBV7-9 .
TGTGCCAGCAGTTGGGGACAGCGGGAGCCCCAGCATTTT CASSWGQREPQHF TRBD1 TRBJ1-5 TRBV27 once
TGTGCCAGCAGCTTTGGCCAGCGGGACAATGAGCAGTTCTTC CASSFGQRDNEQFF . TRBJ2-1 TRBV7-9 few
TGTGCCAGCAGCTTAGGGGACAGTCGCTACGAGCAGTACTTC CASSLGDSRYEQYF TRBD1 TRBJ2-7 TRBV7-9 .
TGTGCCAGCAGCCAAGAGTGGGGGACCCAGTACTTC CASSQEWGTQYF . TRBJ2-5 TRBV14 .
TGTGCCAGCAGCCAGGGCAGCGGGGATGGCTACACCTTC CASSQGSGDGYTF . TRBJ1-2 TRBV7-2 .
TGTGCCAGCAGTTCTCCGGACAGGGGCGGGGTGGAGTTCTTC CASSSPDRGGVEFF TRBD1 TRBJ2-1 TRBV27 few
TGCGCCAGCAGCCATGCCTCGACAGGGGGGTTAGGTGAAGCTTTCTTT CASSHASTGGLGEAFF TRBD1 TRBJ1-1 TRBV4-3 .
TGTGCCAGCAGTTTGTCTCCGGGAGTGTTTGGCTACACCTTC CASSLSPGVFGYTF . TRBJ1-2 TRBV27 .
TGTGCCAGCTCACCACTTGAAAGGATCTACGAGCAGTACTTC CASSPLERIYEQYF . TRBJ2-7 TRBV18 few
TGCGCCAGCAGCTTGAACGTCCGCGGGAGGGCGGAGTCCTACGAGCAGTACTTC CASSLNVRGRAESYEQYF TRBD2 TRBJ2-7 TRBV5-1 .
TGTGCCAGCAGCAAAGGGGACTTGGGCAATGAGCAGTTCTTC CASSKGDLGNEQFF . TRBJ2-1 TRBV7-2 .
TGTGCCAGCAGCTTGGGGCTAGCGGCGAGCACAGATACGCAGTATTTT CASSLGLAASTDTQYF TRBD2 TRBJ2-3 TRBV5-5 .
TGTGCCAGCACTACCGGGACTAGCGGGAGGAGGGCTGAGCAGTTCTTC CASTTGTSGRRAEQFF TRBD2 TRBJ2-1 TRBV2 .
TGTGCCAGCAGCGAGACACAGGGCGCGAACGAGCAGTACTTC CASSETQGANEQYF . TRBJ2-7 TRBV2 few
TGTGCCAGCAGCGTAAGGGGAGGTGGATCACCCCTCCACTTT CASSVRGGGSPLHF . TRBJ1-6 TRBV9 .
TGTGCCAGCAGTTCACCCTCTCTAGCGGGAGGGCCCAATGAGCAGTTCTTC CASSSPSLAGGPNEQFF TRBD2 TRBJ2-1 TRBV27 .
TGTGCCAGCAGCTTAGTCGTGGGCGGCCCAGAGACCCAGTACTTC CASSLVVGGPETQYF . TRBJ2-5 TRBV7-2 few
TGTGCCAGTAGTATAGATAAAGAACTCATGAACACTGAAGCTTTCTTT CASSIDKELMNTEAFF . TRBJ1-1 TRBV19 .
TGTGCCTGGAGTAAACTAGCGGCCTACAATGAGCAGTTCTTC CAWSKLAAYNEQFF TRBD2 TRBJ2-1 TRBV30 once
TGCAGCGTGTTAACAGGTTACGAGCAGTACTTC CSVLTGYEQYF . TRBJ2-7 TRBV29-1 few
TGCAGTGTAGGGGGCCGGTTTGGGACTGAAGCTTTCTTT CSVGGRFGTEAFF TRBD1 TRBJ1-1 TRBV29-1 few
TGCGCCAGCAGCCAAGAAGCCCAGGGCCAGGGCTACACCTTC CASSQEAQGQGYTF . TRBJ1-2 TRBV4-1 .
TGTGCCAGCAGCTTAGGAGGATGGGTCAGGGCGGGAAACACTGAAGCTTTCTTT CASSLGGWVRAGNTEAFF . TRBJ1-1 TRBV7-6 few
TGTGCCAGCAGCCAGGGAAATCAGCCCCAGCATTTT CASSQGNQPQHF . TRBJ1-5 TRBV25-1 few
TGCAGCGTGGGAACAGGGGGCATTGAGCAGTTCTTC CSVGTGGIEQFF TRBD1 TRBJ2-1 TRBV29-1 .
TGCGCCAGCAGCCAGGGGAACTATGGCTACACCTTC CASSQGNYGYTF . TRBJ1-2 TRBV4-1 .
TGCGCCAGCAGCCCTGGGACAGACCAAGAGACCCAGTACTTC CASSPGTDQETQYF TRBD1 TRBJ2-5 TRBV5-1 few
TGTGCCAGCAGCTTGTACGGGGTCACTGAAGCTTTCTTT CASSLYGVTEAFF . TRBJ1-1 TRBV5-4 .
TGCAGCGTTGAAATACGAGGGTCAGGGCAAAGACTGTTTTTT CSVEIRGSGQRLFF . TRBJ1-4 TRBV29-1 .